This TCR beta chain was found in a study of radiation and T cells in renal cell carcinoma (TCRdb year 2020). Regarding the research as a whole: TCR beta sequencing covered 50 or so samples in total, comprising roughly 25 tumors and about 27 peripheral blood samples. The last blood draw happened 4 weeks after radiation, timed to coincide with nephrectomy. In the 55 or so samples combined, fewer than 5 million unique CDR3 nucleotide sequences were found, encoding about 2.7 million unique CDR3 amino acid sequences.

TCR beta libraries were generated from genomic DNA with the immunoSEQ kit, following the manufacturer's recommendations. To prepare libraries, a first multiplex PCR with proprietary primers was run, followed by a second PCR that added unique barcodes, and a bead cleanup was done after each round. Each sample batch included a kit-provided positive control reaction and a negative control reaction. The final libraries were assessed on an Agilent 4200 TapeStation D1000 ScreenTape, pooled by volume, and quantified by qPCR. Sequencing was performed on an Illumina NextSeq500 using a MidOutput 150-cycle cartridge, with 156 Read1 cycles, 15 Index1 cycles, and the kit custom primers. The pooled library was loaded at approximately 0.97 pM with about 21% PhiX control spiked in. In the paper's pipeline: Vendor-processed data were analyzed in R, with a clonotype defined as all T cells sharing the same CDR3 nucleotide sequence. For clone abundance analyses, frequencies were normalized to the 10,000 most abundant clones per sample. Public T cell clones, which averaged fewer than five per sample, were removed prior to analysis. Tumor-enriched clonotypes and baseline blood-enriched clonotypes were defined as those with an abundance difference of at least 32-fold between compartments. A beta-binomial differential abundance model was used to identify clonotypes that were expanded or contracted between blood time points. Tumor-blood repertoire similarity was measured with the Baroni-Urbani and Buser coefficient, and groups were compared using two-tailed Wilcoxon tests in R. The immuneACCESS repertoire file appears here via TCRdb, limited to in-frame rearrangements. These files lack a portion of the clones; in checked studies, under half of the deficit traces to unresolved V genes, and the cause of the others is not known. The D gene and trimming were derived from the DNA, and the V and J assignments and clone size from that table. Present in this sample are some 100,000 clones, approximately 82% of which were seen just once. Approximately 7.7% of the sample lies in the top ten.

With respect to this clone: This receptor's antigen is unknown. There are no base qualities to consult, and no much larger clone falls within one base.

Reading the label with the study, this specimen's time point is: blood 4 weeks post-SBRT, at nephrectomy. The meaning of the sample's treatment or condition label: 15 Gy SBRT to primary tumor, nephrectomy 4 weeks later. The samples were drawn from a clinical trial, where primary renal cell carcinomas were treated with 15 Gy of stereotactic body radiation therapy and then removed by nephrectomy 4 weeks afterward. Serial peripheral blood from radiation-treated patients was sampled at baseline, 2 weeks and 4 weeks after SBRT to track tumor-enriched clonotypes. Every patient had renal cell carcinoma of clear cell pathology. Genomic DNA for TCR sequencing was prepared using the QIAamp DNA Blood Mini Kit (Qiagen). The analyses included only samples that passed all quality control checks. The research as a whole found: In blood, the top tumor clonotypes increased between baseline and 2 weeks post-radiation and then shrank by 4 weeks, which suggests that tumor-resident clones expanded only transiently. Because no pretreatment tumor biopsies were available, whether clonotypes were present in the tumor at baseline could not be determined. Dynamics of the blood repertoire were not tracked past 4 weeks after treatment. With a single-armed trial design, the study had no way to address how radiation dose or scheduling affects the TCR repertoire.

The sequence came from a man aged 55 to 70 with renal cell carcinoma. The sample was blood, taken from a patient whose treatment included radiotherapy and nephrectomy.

The CDR3 loop reads CAWSQIGQYNEKLFF. The nucleotide sequence reads as follows: TGTGCCTGGAGCCAAATAGGACAGTATAATGAAAAACTGTTTTTT. This chain joins TRBV30 to TRBJ1-4; TRBD1 is perhaps the D gene, given 6 matching bases. The CDR3 measures 15 amino acids from cysteine to phenylalanine. The CDR3 DNA has 45 bases and is translated from base 1. CDR1 GTSNPN and CDR2 SVGIG were looked up in the germline V gene (reference sequence). The junction shows trimming of 3 bases on V and 4 bases on J, plus 15 bases between the germline ends.